Here is one T cell receptor (beta chain) with its context. The method was immunoSEQ multiplex PCR; TCRdb's version includes in-frame clones alone and lacks a portion of them. The sample yields about 42,000 clones, roughly 88% seen once. These data come from a study of blood T cell repertoires in COVID-19. Study details: Sites across the United States, Italy and Spain contributed samples from acute and convalescent COVID-19.

What was sequenced was peripheral blood. The sequence was obtained from a human donor in a cohort sampled during active COVID-19.

CDR3 in amino acids: CASGTLNTEAFF. The CDR3 DNA follows: TGTGCCAGCGGGACTCTCAACACTGAAGCTTTCTTT. The chain recombines TRBV28 with TRBJ1-1, with D perhaps matching TRBD1 (5 bases). V was pared by 8 bases and J by 2 bases, with 9 bases between. The CDR3 is 12 residues long. CDR1 MDHEN and CDR2 SYDVKM come from the germline V gene.